A selection of T cell receptor beta chains follows, all from one sample in a study of blood T cell repertoires in COVID-19. Clones were read by immunoSEQ multiplex PCR, and TCRdb kept only the in-frame ones, dropping some. The sample includes some 120,000 clones, approximately 88% seen only once; the top ten take about 7.3%. Sequencing was performed on peripheral blood. The source is a man aged 50 to 60 with acute or convalescent COVID-19. CDR3s include the opening cysteine and the closing phenylalanine or tryptophan. A D gene is named only where the DNA matches it firmly. Only part of the rows carry a size: once, few, many, or a class if the clone is expanded.

>17|TRBD2|-|TRBJ2-1|TRBV12-5
CASGPTGTSGIHNEQFF
TGTGCTAGTGGCCCCACCGGGACTAGCGGAATTCACAATGAGCAGTTCTTC
>14|TRBD1|-|TRBJ1-3|TRBV5-1
CASSWGQGGNTIYF
TGCGCCAGCAGCTGGGGACAGGGAGGAAACACCATATATTTT
>15|-|once|TRBJ2-7|TRBV5-1
CASSLAQGLLNEQYF
TGCGCCAGCAGCTTGGCCCAGGGTCTCCTTAACGAGCAGTACTTC
>15|-|-|TRBJ2-7|TRBV9
CASSPRDRSSYEQYF
TGTGCCAGCAGCCCTCGCGACAGGAGCAGCTACGAGCAGTACTTC
>17|-|-|TRBJ2-7|TRBV4-3
CASSQASTGRFSYEQYF
TGCGCCAGCAGCCAAGCATCGACAGGGAGGTTTAGCTACGAGCAGTACTTC
>18|-|-|TRBJ2-5|TRBV6-2/TRBV6-3
CASSYSVGRVARQETQYF
TGTGCCAGCAGTTACTCGGTCGGAAGGGTAGCGCGTCAAGAGACCCAGTACTTC
>11|-|once|TRBJ2-5|TRBV12-3/TRBV12-4
CASSLRETQYF
TGTGCCAGCAGTTTGCGAGAGACCCAGTACTTC
>12|TRBD1|-|TRBJ2-5|TRBV5-4
CASVGQEGTQYF
TGTGCCAGCGTAGGACAGGAAGGAACCCAGTACTTC
>15|-|-|TRBJ2-5|TRBV10-2
CASRDSYTTHETQYF
TGCGCCAGCAGGGACTCCTATACGACCCACGAGACCCAGTACTTC
>18|-|once|TRBJ2-3|TRBV2
CASSPLGDFSTGTDTQYF
TGTGCCAGTAGTCCCTTGGGAGACTTTTCCACTGGCACAGATACGCAGTATTTT